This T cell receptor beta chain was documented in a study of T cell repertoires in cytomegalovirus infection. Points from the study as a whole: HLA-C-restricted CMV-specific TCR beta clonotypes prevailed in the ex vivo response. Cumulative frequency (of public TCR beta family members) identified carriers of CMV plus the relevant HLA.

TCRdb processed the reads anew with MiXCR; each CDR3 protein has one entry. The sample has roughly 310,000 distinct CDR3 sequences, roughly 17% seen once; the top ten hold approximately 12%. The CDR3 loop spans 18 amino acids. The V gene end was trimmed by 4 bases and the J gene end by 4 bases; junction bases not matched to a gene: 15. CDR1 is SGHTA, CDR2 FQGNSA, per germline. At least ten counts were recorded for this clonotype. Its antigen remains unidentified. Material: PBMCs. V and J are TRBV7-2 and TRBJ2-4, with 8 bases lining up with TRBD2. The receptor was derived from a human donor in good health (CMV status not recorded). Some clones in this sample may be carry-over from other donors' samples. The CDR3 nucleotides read TGTGCCAGCAGCTATCCCCGGGGTAGCGGGGCAAGTAAAAACATTCAGTACTTC. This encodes CASSYPRGSGASKNIQYF.